A selection of T cell receptor beta chains follows, all from one sample in a study of human T cells and chemical hapten exposure. Each CDR3 protein is one row after TCRdb ran MiXCR on the RACE reads. The sample yields tens of thousands of distinct CDR3 sequences, 4.3% seen once. Sequencing was carried out using whole blood. The receptors here all came from a female donor in good health. Some clones in this sample may be carry-over from other donors' samples. Each CDR3 is given without its conserved first and last residue.

TRBV7-9	TRBJ2-5	11	ASSPRSQETQY
TRBV12-3/TRBV12-4	TRBJ2-3	12	ASSRQGSTDTQY
TRBV6-5	TRBJ2-7	10	ASSRGAYEQY
TRBV20-1	TRBJ1-5	10	SAGTGLRPQH
TRBV6-5	TRBJ1-5	11	ASSYDWRQPQH
TRBV6-2/TRBV6-3	TRBJ2-5	13	AIEEAGRTPVTQY
TRBV6-5	TRBJ2-1	15	ASTPIPPGVRDNEQF
TRBV3-1	TRBJ2-3	12	ASSPPGPTDTQY
TRBV2	TRBJ1-1	11	ASSRDPNTEAF
TRBV7-9	TRBJ1-6	15	ASSLVRWDRLTSPLH
TRBV2	TRBJ1-5	12	ASSDPGGGQPQH
TRBV20-1	TRBJ2-2	10	SARRGTGELF
TRBV18	TRBJ1-1	11	ASSATGNTEAF
TRBV12-3/TRBV12-4	TRBJ1-5	12	ASTQGDSNQPQH
TRBV6-2/TRBV6-3	TRBJ2-3	12	ASKRDRDRDTQY
TRBV11-2	TRBJ1-1	12	ASSFRDRYFEAF
TRBV5-6	TRBJ1-2	12	ASSPRTGPYGYT
TRBV5-1	TRBJ1-2	11	ASSLGHSYGYT
TRBV28	TRBJ2-3	13	ASSLLPSGTDTQY
TRBV7-9	TRBJ1-5	12	ASSLGQTNQSQH
TRBV6-4	TRBJ2-3	15	ASSDSPAGTGTDTQY
TRBV2	TRBJ2-1	12	ASSRDQRLYEQF
TRBV5-1	TRBJ2-3	14	ASSTDGTGGPDTQY
TRBV20-1	TRBJ2-5	12	SAGAGGLQETQY
TRBV6-2/TRBV6-3	TRBJ1-5	14	ASSGDVPGWRKPQH
TRBV7-8	TRBJ2-2	17	ASSLGAGGGEAYTGELF
TRBV7-2	TRBJ2-7	12	ASSLAVAPYEQY
TRBV7-2	TRBJ2-3	16	ASSIVSGPSGVTDTQY